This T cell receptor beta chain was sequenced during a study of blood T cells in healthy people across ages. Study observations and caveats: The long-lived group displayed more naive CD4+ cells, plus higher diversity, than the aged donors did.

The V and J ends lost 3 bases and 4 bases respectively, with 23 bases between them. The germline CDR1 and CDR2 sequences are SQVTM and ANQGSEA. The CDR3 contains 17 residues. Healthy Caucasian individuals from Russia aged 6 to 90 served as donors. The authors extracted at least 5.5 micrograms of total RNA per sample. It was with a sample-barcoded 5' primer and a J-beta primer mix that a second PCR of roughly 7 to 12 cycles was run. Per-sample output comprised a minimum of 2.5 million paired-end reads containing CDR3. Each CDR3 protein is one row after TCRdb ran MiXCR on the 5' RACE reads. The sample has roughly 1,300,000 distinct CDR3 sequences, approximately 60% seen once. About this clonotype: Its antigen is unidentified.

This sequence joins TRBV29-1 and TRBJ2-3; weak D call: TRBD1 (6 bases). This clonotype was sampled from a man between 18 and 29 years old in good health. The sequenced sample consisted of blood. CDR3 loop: CSVDNVRAQGGADTQYF. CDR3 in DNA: TGCAGCGTTGATAACGTGCGGGCACAGGGCGGTGCAGATACGCAGTATTTT.